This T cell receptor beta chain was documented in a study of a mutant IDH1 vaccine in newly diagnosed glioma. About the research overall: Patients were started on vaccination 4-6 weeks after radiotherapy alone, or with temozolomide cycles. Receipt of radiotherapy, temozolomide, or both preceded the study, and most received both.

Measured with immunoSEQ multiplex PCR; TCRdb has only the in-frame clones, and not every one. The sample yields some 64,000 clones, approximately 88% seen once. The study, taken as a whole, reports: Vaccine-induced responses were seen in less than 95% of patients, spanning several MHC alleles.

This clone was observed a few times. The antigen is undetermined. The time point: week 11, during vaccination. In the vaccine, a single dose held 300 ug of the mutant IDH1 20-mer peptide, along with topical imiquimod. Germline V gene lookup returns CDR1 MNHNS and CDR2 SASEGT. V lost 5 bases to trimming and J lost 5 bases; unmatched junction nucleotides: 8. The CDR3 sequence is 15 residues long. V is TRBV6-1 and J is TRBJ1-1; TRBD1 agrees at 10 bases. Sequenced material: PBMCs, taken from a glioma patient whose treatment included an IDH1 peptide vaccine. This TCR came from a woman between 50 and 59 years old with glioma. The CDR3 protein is CASSTGQGGGTEAFF. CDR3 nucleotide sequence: TGTGCCAGCAGTACAGGACAGGGGGGAGGGACTGAAGCTTTCTTT.